These T cell receptor beta chains were read from a single sample in a study of Graves' ophthalmopathy and Graves' hyperthyroidism. TCRdb used MiXCR to reprocess the multiplex PCR reads, holding one entry per CDR3 protein. The table includes about 550,000 distinct CDR3 sequences, approximately 35% detected once. The sequenced material came from peripheral blood or thyroid tissue (not recorded which). These receptors originate from an adult man with Graves' hyperthyroidism. Each CDR3 is given with its conserved first and last residue. The D gene is left open where the match is weak. The size entry is marked missing in some rows and otherwise reads once, few, many or a size class.

TRBJ2-1 | NA | TRBV7-9 | NA | CASSPDLSYNEQFF | TGTGCCAGCAGCCCAGACCTCTCCTACAATGAGCAGTTCTTC
TRBJ1-4 | NA | TRBV12-3/TRBV12-4 | NA | CASSFLADNEKLFF | TGTGCCAGCAGTTTTCTGGCAGATAATGAAAAACTGTTTTTT
TRBJ2-7 | TRBD1 | TRBV7-9 | NA | CASSLVGDSDSTDTQYF | TGTGCCAGCAGCTTAGTAGGGGACAGCGATAGCACAGATACGCAGTACTTC
TRBJ2-6 | TRBD2 | TRBV6-1 | NA | CAISETSGGSSGANVLTF | TGTGCCATCAGTGAGACTAGCGGGGGGTCCTCTGGGGCCAACGTCCTGACTTTC
TRBJ2-3 | TRBD2 | TRBV29-1 | NA | CSVLTSGGAPDTQYF | TGCAGCGTACTGACTAGCGGGGGGGCCCCAGATACGCAGTATTTT
TRBJ1-6 | NA | TRBV3-1 | many | CASSQYRERSPLHF | TGTGCCAGCAGCCAATACAGGGAGCGCTCACCCCTCCACTTT
TRBJ1-2 | NA | TRBV12-3/TRBV12-4 | NA | CASSLSTLKSF | TGTGCCAGCAGTTTATCGACGCTAAAGTCCTTC
TRBJ1-5 | TRBD1 | TRBV12-3/TRBV12-4 | NA | CASSGQEHSNQPQHF | TGTGCCAGCAGCGGACAGGAGCATAGCAATCAGCCCCAGCATTTT
TRBJ2-1 | TRBD2 | TRBV9 | NA | CASSVGRGGSYNEQFF | TGTGCCAGCAGCGTAGGGCGGGGGGGCTCCTACAATGAGCAGTTCTTC
TRBJ1-2 | NA | TRBV7-9 | many | CASSASGGLEGYGYTF | TGTGCCAGCAGCGCCTCGGGGGGGCTCGAGGGCTATGGCTACACCTTC
TRBJ1-5 | NA | TRBV20-1 | many | CSARAPGNNQPQHF | TGCAGTGCTAGAGCACCAGGCAACAATCAGCCCCAGCATTTT
TRBJ1-5 | NA | TRBV20-1 | NA | CSASSLSDQPQHF | TGCAGTGCCAGCAGCTTATCGGATCAGCCCCAGCATTTT
TRBJ2-5 | NA | TRBV9 | NA | CASSVEGSPRGTQYF | TGTGCCAGCAGCGTAGAAGGCAGTCCCCGAGGGACCCAGTACTTC
TRBJ1-2 | TRBD1 | TRBV7-9 | many | CASSWRQGAGGYTF | TGTGCCAGCAGCTGGAGACAGGGGGCAGGAGGCTACACCTTC
TRBJ2-1 | TRBD2 | TRBV6-5 | NA | CASSRAGGEYNEQFF | TGTGCCAGCAGTAGAGCGGGGGGCGAGTACAATGAGCAGTTCTTC
TRBJ2-5 | TRBD2 | TRBV25-1 | few | CASSEQGLAGLETQYF | TGTGCCAGCAGTGAACAGGGACTAGCGGGATTAGAGACCCAGTACTTC
TRBJ1-5 | NA | TRBV30 | NA | CAWSSGPPNQPQHF | TGTGCCTGGAGTTCGGGACCGCCAAATCAGCCCCAGCATTTT
TRBJ2-7 | NA | TRBV11-2 | many | CASSPRPGQGQYF | TGTGCCAGCAGCCCGCGCCCGGGTCAGGGGCAGTACTTC
TRBJ2-7 | NA | TRBV28 | many | CASNAAGSSYEQYF | TGTGCCAGCAACGCCGCGGGTAGCTCCTACGAGCAGTACTTC
TRBJ2-5 | TRBD2 | TRBV7-6 | many | CASSFTSGSLETQYF | TGTGCCAGCAGCTTCACTAGCGGGAGTTTAGAGACCCAGTACTTC
TRBJ1-1 | NA | TRBV5-8 | many | CASSLDPGGNTEAFF | TGTGCCAGCAGCTTGGACCCGGGAGGGAACACTGAAGCTTTCTTT
TRBJ1-5 | TRBD1 | TRBV12-3/TRBV12-4 | NA | CARSSWTGTGNQPQHF | TGTGCCCGCAGTTCCTGGACAGGGACGGGCAATCAGCCCCAGCATTTT
TRBJ1-2 | TRBD1 | TRBV10-3 | once | CAISGVVRTGTSYGYTF | TGTGCCATCAGTGGGGTTGTAAGGACAGGGACGAGCTATGGCTACACCTTC
TRBJ1-5 | NA | TRBV12-3/TRBV12-4 | many | CASSLQRQTNQPQHF | TGTGCCAGCAGTTTACAGAGACAGACCAATCAGCCCCAGCATTTT
TRBJ1-5 | TRBD1 | TRBV24-1 | NA | CATSDVRAGGDETQHF | TGTGCCACCAGTGACGTCCGTGCAGGGGGCGATGAGACCCAGCATTTT
TRBJ2-7 | TRBD2 | TRBV20-1 | NA | CSANSGGYEQYF | TGCAGTGCAAATAGCGGGGGTTACGAGCAGTACTTC
TRBJ2-7 | TRBD1 | TRBV12-5 | NA | CASGSPTTGVRYEQYF | TGTGCTAGTGGTTCGCCCACCACAGGGGTTAGGTACGAGCAGTACTTC
TRBJ1-5 | NA | TRBV5-8 | many | CASSSTAAQPQHF | TGTGCCAGCAGCTCAACAGCTGCACAGCCCCAGCATTTT
TRBJ1-1 | NA | TRBV13 | many | CASSNDRLTEAFF | TGTGCCAGCAGCAACGACAGGCTAACTGAAGCTTTCTTT
TRBJ1-1 | NA | TRBV10-3 | NA | CAVKGMSTEAFF | TGTGCCGTAAAGGGGATGTCCACTGAAGCTTTCTTT
TRBJ1-4 | NA | TRBV28 | few | CASRLTAANEKLFF | TGTGCCAGCAGATTGACGGCCGCTAATGAAAAACTGTTTTTT
TRBJ2-7 | NA | TRBV20-1 | NA | CSARDMRSYEQYF | TGCAGTGCTAGGGACATGCGCTCCTACGAGCAGTACTTC
TRBJ2-2 | TRBD2 | TRBV10-3 | NA | CAISVLAENTGELFF | TGTGCCATCAGTGTACTAGCGGAGAACACCGGGGAGCTGTTTTTT
TRBJ1-3 | TRBD1 | TRBV7-9 | few | CASSQDSGQGLGGNTIYF | TGTGCCAGCAGCCAAGATTCAGGACAGGGATTAGGAGGAAACACCATATATTTT
TRBJ1-1 | NA | TRBV5-1 | many | CASSLSTVNTEAFF | TGCGCCAGCAGCCTATCGACAGTGAACACTGAAGCTTTCTTT
TRBJ2-1 | NA | TRBV10-3 | NA | CAISGMVRGNEQFF | TGTGCCATCAGTGGTATGGTCCGGGGCAATGAGCAGTTCTTC
TRBJ1-2 | TRBD1 | TRBV7-2 | many | CATTRDRGTSGYTF | TGTGCTACTACTAGGGACAGGGGGACGAGTGGCTACACCTTC
TRBJ2-1 | TRBD2 | TRBV24-1 | NA | CATSDLKAGTFNEQFF | TGTGCCACCAGTGATTTGAAAGCGGGAACATTCAATGAGCAGTTCTTC
TRBJ1-4 | NA | TRBV18 | few | CASSQRGEKLFF | TGTGCCAGCTCACAACGGGGTGAAAAACTGTTTTTT
TRBJ2-7 | NA | TRBV7-8 | many | CASSLFNGASDYEQYF | TGTGCCAGCAGCTTATTTAATGGGGCATCCGACTACGAGCAGTACTTC
TRBJ2-2 | NA | TRBV14 | NA | CASSQVIGIIGELFF | TGTGCCAGCAGCCAGGTCATAGGGATCATCGGGGAGCTGTTTTTT
TRBJ1-4 | NA | TRBV24-1 | many | CATGDSATNEKLFF | TGTGCCACGGGAGACAGTGCAACTAATGAAAAACTGTTTTTT
TRBJ1-5 | NA | TRBV12-3/TRBV12-4 | few | CASSMTDHSNQPQHF | TGTGCCAGCAGCATGACAGATCATAGCAATCAGCCCCAGCATTTT
TRBJ1-5 | NA | TRBV2 | many | CASSELRGDGNQPQHF | TGTGCCAGCAGTGAACTACGCGGGGACGGCAATCAGCCCCAGCATTTT
TRBJ2-2 | TRBD2 | TRBV10-1 | many | CASRRVGGRVTTGELFF | TGCGCCAGCAGACGAGTAGGCGGGAGGGTAACCACCGGGGAGCTGTTTTTT